The sequence of this T cell receptor (beta chain) was determined in a study of Tregs in tolerant kidney transplant recipients. Repertoires were generated with immunoSEQ multiplex PCR, while TCRdb's copy carries only in-frame clones and drops some. The data hold about 50,000 clones, with roughly nine tenths observed a single time. The CDR3 runs 15 residues. Germline V gives CDR1 MGHRA, CDR2 YSYEKL. J lost 3 bases, V lost 1 base, and 2 bases had no gene match. A single count supports this clone. Related graft donors supplied nonmyeloablative bone marrow transplants, and mixed chimerism was transient. Thawed PBMCs were FACS-sorted into unstimulated CD4+CD25+CD127- regulatory T cells, CD4+CD25- non-regulatory cells, CD4 and CD8 cells.

Material: CD8+ T cells from blood (PBMCs), obtained 12 months after the transplant. This TCR derives from a human patient who received a combined kidney and bone marrow transplant. Some T cells may arise from the graft donor. V usage is TRBV4-1 and J usage is TRBJ2-7; 11 bases are shared with TRBD1. CDR3 amino acids: CASSQVGTGGYEQYF. The DNA for the CDR3 is TGCGCCAGCAGCCAAGTCGGGACAGGGGGCTACGAGCAGTACTTC.